This passage covers 25 T cell receptor beta chains from one sample sequenced in a study of T cell repertoires in cytomegalovirus infection. TCRdb itself ran the reads through MiXCR, one entry per CDR3 protein. The data contain 360,000 or so distinct CDR3 sequences, about 35% of them singletons. Antigen specificity for these receptors is unknown. Sequenced material: cultured PBMCs, taken from culture after CMV antigen stimulation. The receptors originated from a human donor in good health (CMV status not recorded). Some clones in this sample may be carry-over from other donors' samples.

This clonotype was detected only a few times. V usage is TRBV25-1 and J usage is TRBJ1-2; a possible D gene is TRBD1 (5 bases). Trimming pared 3 bases from V and 2 bases from J, leaving 16 bases between. The CDR3 is 16 residues long. CDR1 MGHDK and CDR2 SYGVNS come from the germline V gene. The CDR3 here is CASSERGREANYGYTF. The CDR3 nucleotides are TGTGCCAGCAGTGAGCGAGGCAGGGAAGCCAACTATGGCTACACCTTC.

This chain links TRBV4-1 with TRBJ1-5; the match to TRBD1 covers 7 bases. The CDR3 runs 16 residues. J gave up 4 bases and V 2 bases, and 8 bases lay outside the gene matches. Per the germline V gene, CDR1 is MGHRA and CDR2 is YSYEKL. This CDR3 is CASSQTRQGLNQPQHF. DNA of the CDR3: TGCGCCAGCAGCCAAACCCGACAGGGACTGAATCAGCCCCAGCATTTT.

The chain employs TRBV7-9 and TRBJ2-3; D ambiguous. This CDR3 is 17 amino acids long. V was cut by 4 bases and J by 0 bases, with 17 bases left in between. CDR1 is SEHNR and CDR2 is FQNEAQ in the germline V gene (reference sequence). CDR3 region: CASSYRHGRSSTDTQYF. CDR3 sequence (DNA): TGTGCCAGCAGCTATCGACACGGGCGCTCTAGCACAGATACGCAGTATTTT.

This clonotype was observed a handful of times. This chain joins TRBV9 and TRBJ1-1; D unresolved. The CDR3 runs 14 residues. Germline-derived CDR1 and CDR2 are SGDLS and YYNGEE. V dropped 1 base and J dropped 1 base, with 8 bases sitting between them. The CDR3 sequence is CASSVMSANTEAFF. CDR3 DNA sequence: TGTGCCAGCAGCGTAATGTCTGCGAACACTGAAGCTTTCTTT.

The sample holds a few counts of this clonotype. V usage is TRBV7-2 and J usage is TRBJ1-2, with unresolved D. The CDR3 sequence is 15 residues long. The germline V gene encodes CDR1 SGHTA and CDR2 FQGNSA. Trimming took off 0 bases at V and 5 bases at J, with 13 bases between the two ends. The CDR3 loop reads CASSLAEGGRYGYTF. The CDR3 coding sequence is TGTGCCAGCAGCTTAGCCGAGGGAGGTCGGTATGGCTACACCTTC.

This clonotype was found many times. J is TRBJ2-1 and V is TRBV19, with D hard to call. Germline lookup yields CDR1 LNHDA and CDR2 SQIVND (reference sequence). This CDR3 region has 13 residues. Between the trimmed V and J ends, which lost 3 bases and 6 bases, there was a span of 9 bases. CDR3 nucleotides: TGTGCCAGTAGTATCGGCTCGATCAATGAGCAGTTCTTC. The encoded protein is CASSIGSINEQFF.

The table lists this clonotype with a few counts. V and J are TRBV15 and TRBJ1-5; 8 bases are shared with TRBD1. Germline V gene lookup returns CDR1 LNHNV and CDR2 YYDKDF (reference sequence). The CDR3 length is 15 residues. V shed 3 bases, J shed 9 bases, and the junction held 10 bases outside the gene matches. As DNA, the CDR3 is TGTGCCACCAGCAGGGGGACAGGTAGATTGAGGCCCCAGCATTTT. Its protein is CATSRGTGRLRPQHF. The full variable domain, in which reference TRBV15 and TRBJ1-5 provide the parts outside the CDR3, is DAMVIQNPRYQVTQFGKPVTLSCSQTLNHNVMYWYQQKSSQAPKLLFHYYDKDFNNEADTPDNFQSRRPNTSFCFLDIRSPGLGDTAMYLCATSRGTGRLRPQHFGDGTRLSIL.

V is TRBV19 and J is TRBJ1-2, with TRBD1 as a possible D gene (6 bases). CDR3 length equals 13 residues. Trimming removed 6 bases from V and 8 bases from J, with 16 bases in between. The germline gives CDR1 LNHDA, CDR2 SQIVND (reference sequence). CDR3 sequence: CASRFGTSQGYTF. The CDR3 nucleotides are TGTGCCAGTAGATTTGGGACATCCCAGGGCTACACCTTC. The variable domain in full, with the rest retrieved from reference TRBV19 and TRBJ1-2, is DGGITQSPKYLFRKEGQNVTLSCEQNLNHDAMYWYRQDPGQGLRLIYYSQIVNDFQKGDIAEGYSVSREKKESFPLTVTSAQKNPTAFYLCASRFGTSQGYTFGSGTRLTVV.

The rearrangement links TRBV3-1 to TRBJ2-7; D uncertain. Trimming pared 0 bases from V and 3 bases from J, leaving 9 bases between. Germline-derived CDR1 and CDR2 are LGHDT and YNNKEL (reference sequence). The CDR3 sequence is 14 residues long. The CDR3 sequence: CASSQESGSYEQYF. The DNA for the CDR3 is TGTGCCAGCAGCCAAGAAAGTGGTAGCTACGAGCAGTACTTC.

This chain joins TRBV7-9 and TRBJ2-7; a weak D match, TRBD2 (5 bases). The V and J ends lost 5 bases and 4 bases respectively, with 18 bases between them. The CDR3 runs to 15 residues. Germline loops: CDR1 SEHNR, CDR2 FQNEAQ (reference sequence). The CDR3 region is CASSPQAVRVYEQYF. The CDR3 coding sequence is TGTGCCAGCAGCCCTCAAGCGGTGAGGGTATACGAGCAGTACTTC.

The table lists this clonotype with a few counts. Germline is not matched at one junction end, which may reflect a read error. The chain couples TRBV12-3 or TRBV12-4 to TRBJ2-1; 10 bases line up with TRBD2. The length of the CDR3 is 19 residues. CDR3 nucleotides: TGTGCCAGCAGGCCCCGTTCCGGGACTAGCGTTAGTTCCTCCAATGAGCAGTTCTTC. It is translated as CASRPRSGTSVSSSNEQFF.

The V gene is TRBV6-2 or TRBV6-3, the J gene TRBJ2-1; TRBD2 is a possible D gene (6 bases). Trimming stripped 4 bases from V and 5 bases from J, with 12 bases between. The CDR3 spans 14 residues. CDR1 and CDR2 (germline): MNHEY, SVGEGT. CDR3 sequence: CASSFLAEHNEQFF. The CDR3 DNA follows: TGTGCCAGCAGTTTCTTAGCGGAACACAATGAGCAGTTCTTC.

CDR3: CASRPGQGEAFF. The CDR3 region has the DNA TGTGCCAGCAGACCTGGACAGGGTGAAGCTTTCTTT. The rearrangement uses TRBV7-6 and TRBJ1-1, with 8 nucleotides matching TRBD1. V shed 6 bases, J shed 7 bases, and the junction held 4 bases outside the gene matches. The CDR3 totals 12 residues. Germline V gives CDR1 SGHVS, CDR2 FNYEAQ.

This clonotype came up a few times. V and J are TRBV7-2 and TRBJ2-7, with TRBD2 identical over 8 bases. The V gene end was trimmed by 7 bases and the J gene end by 0 bases; junction bases not matched to a gene: 5. The CDR3 consists of 14 residues. The V gene's germline CDR1 is SGHTA and CDR2 FQGNSA. The CDR3 DNA reads TGTGCCAGCACCGAGGCGGGGGGCTCCTACGAGCAGTACTTC. It translates to CASTEAGGSYEQYF.

The rearrangement joins TRBV24-1 to TRBJ2-1, with D tentatively TRBD1 (7 bases). The CDR3 consists of 15 residues. V was cut by 3 bases and J by 8 bases, with 16 bases left in between. Per the germline V gene, CDR1 is KGHDR and CDR2 is SFDVKD. CDR3 sequence (DNA): TGTGCCACCAGTGATCTGGACAGGAGGGACCATGAGCAGTTCTTC. Translating gives CATSDLDRRDHEQFF.

This clonotype occurred once. This chain connects TRBV28 to TRBJ2-3; D is undetermined. Germline-derived CDR1 and CDR2 are MDHEN and SYDVKM. The ends were cut back, 6 bases at V and 3 bases at J, with 10 bases in the middle. This CDR3 has 13 residues. The CDR3 loop reads CASRVSDTDTQYF. The DNA of the CDR3 is TGTGCCAGCAGAGTGTCAGATACAGATACGCAGTATTTT.

CDR3 protein: CASSFTGEANYGYTF. CDR3 nucleotides: TGTGCCAGCAGTTTTACAGGGGAAGCTAACTATGGCTACACCTTC. The gene calls are TRBV7-9 and TRBJ1-2; TRBD1 agrees at 7 bases. Germline CDR1 reads SEHNR; CDR2 reads FQNEAQ (reference sequence). CDR3 size: 15 residues. Unmatched junction bases numbered 7, after V lost 6 bases and J lost 0 bases.

J is TRBJ2-3 and V is TRBV4-3, with D unclear. Trimming shortened V by 2 bases and J by 6 bases, and 21 bases separated the two germline ends. CDR1 and CDR2 (germline): LGHNA, YSLEER. This CDR3 has 17 amino acids. As DNA, the CDR3 is TGCGCCAGCAGCCAATATTCCAGCGCAATAAGGGCGGATACGCAGTATTTT. It yields the protein CASSQYSSAIRADTQYF.

A few counts support this clonotype. The rearrangement uses TRBV4-1 and TRBJ2-5, with a possible D match to TRBD2 (5 bases). The germline gives CDR1 MGHRA, CDR2 YSYEKL. The V gene lost 2 bases and the J gene lost 2 bases, with 9 bases spanning the gap. The CDR3 is made up of 14 amino acids. This CDR3 reads CASSQTGGQETQYF. The DNA for the CDR3 is TGCGCCAGCAGCCAAACCGGAGGACAAGAGACCCAGTACTTC.

This clonotype occurred a few times. The chain uses TRBV7-2 and TRBJ1-1; D is ambiguous. Trimming shortened V by 1 base and J by 7 bases, and 13 bases separated the two germline ends. The CDR3 length is 14 residues. Germline CDR1 is SGHTA and CDR2 is FQGNSA. DNA for the CDR3: TGTGCCAGCAGCTTAGTCCTCCTAAGGTATGAAGCTTTCTTT. Protein: CASSLVLLRYEAFF. Drawing the rest from reference TRBV7-2 and TRBJ1-1, the complete variable domain is GAGVSQSPSNKVTEKGKDVELRCDPISGHTALYWYRQSLGQGLEFLIYFQGNSAPDKSGLPSDRFSAERTGGSVSTLTIQRTQQEDSAVYLCASSLVLLRYEAFFGQGTRLTVV.

V gene TRBV6-5 combines with J gene TRBJ2-5; TRBD2 might be the D (6 bases). V was trimmed by 6 bases and J by 5 bases, leaving 16 bases between them. The CDR3 loop spans 14 amino acids. Germline CDR1 is MNHEY and CDR2 is SVGAGI. In DNA, the CDR3 is TGTGCCAGCAGGGGGACCGGGACTGCGGAGACCCAGTACTTC. Translated: CASRGTGTAETQYF.

This clonotype was found once. The rearrangement uses TRBV28 and TRBJ1-5, with D unclear. The CDR3 length is 16 residues. Germline V gene lookup returns CDR1 MDHEN and CDR2 SYDVKM. The V gene lost 7 bases and the J gene lost 1 base, with 17 bases spanning the gap. The CDR3 DNA sequence: TGTGCCAGCACCTCGGGCCCCCCTAGGAGCAATCAGCCCCAGCATTTT. Its translation: CASTSGPPRSNQPQHF.

The chain recombines TRBV7-8 with TRBJ1-1, with TRBD1 identical over 7 bases. The V and J ends lost 6 bases and 1 base, in that order; junction bases with no gene match: 5. This CDR3 has 14 residues. The germline gives CDR1 SGHVS, CDR2 FQNEAQ. CDR3 coding DNA: TGTGCCAGCAGAGGGACAGAGACGAACACTGAAGCTTTCTTT. It specifies CASRGTETNTEAFF.

This clonotype was picked up many times. The CDR3 DNA follows: TGTGCCACCTATAGGATGTGGGGTAGCAATCAGCCCCAGCATTTT. Its translation: CATYRMWGSNQPQHF. This chain uses TRBV24-1 with TRBJ1-5; D is ambiguous. Germline CDR1 and CDR2: KGHDR and SFDVKD. The CDR3 spans 15 residues. V lost 9 bases and J 0 bases, leaving 14 bases between the germline ends.

This rearrangement joins TRBV18 to TRBJ2-1; 10 nucleotides line up with TRBD2. V was clipped by 0 bases and J by 8 bases; unmatched bases: 4. Germline-derived CDR1 and CDR2 are KGHSH and LQKENI. This CDR3 is 15 amino acids long. DNA of the CDR3: TGTGCCAGCTCACCACCGAGCGGGAGGGGCGATGAGCAGTTCTTC. Translating gives CASSPPSGRGDEQFF. The full variable domain, rest sourced from reference TRBV18 and TRBJ2-1, is NAGVMQNPRHLVRRRGQEARLRCSPMKGHSHVYWYRQLPEEGLKFMVYLQKENIIDESGMPKERFSAEFPKEGPSILRIQQVVRGDSAAYFCASSPPSGRGDEQFFGPGTRLTVL.